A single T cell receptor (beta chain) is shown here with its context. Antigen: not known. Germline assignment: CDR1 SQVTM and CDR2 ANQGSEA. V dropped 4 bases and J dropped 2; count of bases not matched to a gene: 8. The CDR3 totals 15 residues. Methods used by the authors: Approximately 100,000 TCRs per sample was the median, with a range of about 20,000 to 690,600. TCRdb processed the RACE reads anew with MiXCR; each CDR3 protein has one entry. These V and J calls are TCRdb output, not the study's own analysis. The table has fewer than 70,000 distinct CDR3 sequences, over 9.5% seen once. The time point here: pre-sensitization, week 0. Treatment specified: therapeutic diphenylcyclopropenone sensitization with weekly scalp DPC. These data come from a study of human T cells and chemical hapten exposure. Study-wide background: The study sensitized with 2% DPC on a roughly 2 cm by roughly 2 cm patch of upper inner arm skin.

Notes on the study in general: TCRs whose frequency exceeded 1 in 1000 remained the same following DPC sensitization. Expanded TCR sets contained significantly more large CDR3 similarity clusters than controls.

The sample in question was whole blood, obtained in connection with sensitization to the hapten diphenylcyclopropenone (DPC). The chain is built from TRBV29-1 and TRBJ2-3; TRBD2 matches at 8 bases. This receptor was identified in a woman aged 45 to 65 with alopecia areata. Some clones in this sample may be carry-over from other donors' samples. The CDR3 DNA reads TGCAGCGTTGGGGGTAGCGGGGAGTTCACAGATACGCAGTATTTT. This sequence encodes CSVGGSGEFTDTQYF.